These 3 T cell receptor beta chains share one sample of origin, sequenced in a study of shared clonotypes between healthy human individuals. Assay: immunoSEQ multiplex PCR; the TCRdb copy retains only in-frame clones and omits some. The table lists around 320,000 clones, roughly 91% of them singletons. The sequenced sample consisted of memory CD8+ T cells sorted from blood. Subset given: CD45RO+ cells pooled with CCR7-negative TemRA cells. The receptors derive from a man aged 18 to 35 in good health.

The rearrangement joins TRBV28 to TRBJ2-7; D unresolved. Germline V gives CDR1 MDHEN, CDR2 SYDVKM. Trimming took off 4 bases at V and 1 base at J, with 11 bases between the two ends. The CDR3 contains 14 residues. In nucleotides, the CDR3 is TGTGCCAGCAGTTGGGTAGGCGGTTCCTACGAGCAGTACTTC. Translated: CASSWVGGSYEQYF.

V gene TRBV4-1 combines with J gene TRBJ2-7, with D maybe TRBD2 (6 bases). Trimming stripped 4 bases from V and 7 bases from J, with 17 bases between. Germline V gives CDR1 MGHRA, CDR2 YSYEKL. CDR3 length equals 14 residues. CDR3 region: CASSPPGSGGEQYF. Here the CDR3 DNA reads TGCGCCAGCAGCCCCCCGGGTAGCGGCGGGGAGCAGTACTTC.

The chain uses TRBV29-1 and TRBJ2-1; D uncertain. The CDR3 runs 14 residues. The V gene lost 5 bases and the J gene lost 7 bases, with 18 bases spanning the gap. The germline gives CDR1 SQVTM, CDR2 ANQGSEA. The CDR3 here is CSVSKVGWWNEQFF. Here the CDR3 DNA reads TGCAGCGTTTCAAAAGTAGGGTGGTGGAATGAGCAGTTCTTC.